This T cell receptor beta chain was sequenced during a study of cytomegalovirus exposure and HLA in healthy donors (dated by TCRdb to 2015 to 2018). Describing the broader study: According to an earlier analysis of 587 of the donors, roughly 180 million T cells yielded some 120 million unique TCR beta sequences and 250 to 350 Gb of sequence data. An early release that covered 640 HLA-typed donors contained about 300 gigabases of sequencing data and around 80 million unique TCR sequences. All discovery cohort repertoires had been generated using a single sequencing platform. HLA typing included class I and class II loci at four-digit resolution. A later genetic analysis took genome-wide SNP genotypes for about 60% of the roughly 670 donors and used that subset as a discovery cohort. To predict cytomegalovirus infection status, the study brought together high-throughput TCR immunosequencing, statistical association of individual TCRs with disease status, and machine learning. To study patterns of TCR occurrence, a later analysis re-analyzed previously published TCR beta repertoires from around 700 donors and added high-resolution HLA genotyping. Donor age, sex, ethnicity and CMV serostatus were compiled alongside the repertoire data. The study aimed to test whether cataloging public T cell receptors could reveal signatures of past pathogen exposure. An earlier analysis of more than 450 of the donors used high-throughput TCR beta sequencing to judge whether each TCR beta V gene segment behaved as functional or pseudogenic. Typing coverage differed by locus: A, B, C, DRB1 and DQB1 were typed in about 620-640 donors, DQA1 in roughly 500, DPA1 in approximately 600, and DPB1 in approximately 450. Roughly 5 DR-DQ haplotypes were handled as single units for association and clustering because linkage in the cohort was strong. Among roughly 400 genotyped donors of the cohort, an average of approximately 240,000 unique TCR beta nucleotide sequences was sequenced per donor, of which 15% to 20% were non-productive. Rather than using new phenotypic data, the later analysis identified candidate immune exposures from TCR beta sequences and from how often those sequences occurred across donors. The study used immunosequencing to profile the T cell repertoires of more than 650 subjects and linked those repertoires to cytomegalovirus serostatus. Of the approximately 400 genotyped donors, less than 90% were placed in the genetic ancestry cluster associated with self-reported Caucasian donors. A separate validation cohort of approximately 120 different subjects was used in addition to the approximately 700-subject first cohort.

Libraries were made using the immunoSEQ multiplex PCR assay. For the multiplex PCR, a mixture combining 60 forward primers for TCR Vbeta segments and 13 reverse primers for TCR Jbeta segments was used. Amplification of the CDR3 region of rearranged TCR beta genes was performed with a multiplex PCR assay on genomic DNA. On the Illumina HiSeq System, the amplified TCR beta libraries were sequenced as 87-base-pair reads. On the authors' methods: A later analysis tallied 75 million to 95 million unique TCR beta chains across the 666 repertoires, and about 10 million of those chains were shared by two or more donors. To remove PCR and sequencing errors, raw reads were error-corrected and collapsed into unique sequences using a nearest-neighbor algorithm that merged closely related sequences. Alignment of CDR3 sequences to IMGT reference sequences was used to assign V, D and J gene segments. Each retained sequence needed at least a six-nucleotide match to both a V gene segment and a J gene segment. Rearrangements were classified as productive when the CDR3 lacked stop codons and remained in frame with V and J, and all other rearrangements were classified as non-productive. CDR3 was defined according to IMGT convention as the region running from the second conserved V-encoded cysteine to the conserved J-encoded phenylalanine. The earlier analysis of about 570 of the donors excluded any sequence lacking an unambiguous match to a single V gene segment. An earlier analysis of a few hundred of the donors classified V segments as functional when productive rearrangements were above 56.7% and as segregating when the standard deviation between donors was above 5%. A statistical classification framework was built for diagnosing cytomegalovirus status from the catalog of TCR beta chain sequences. In a later analysis, TCR nucleotide sequences were compared against IMGT/GENE-DB human TR gene sequences so that V and J genes could be assigned. A later analysis assigned CDR3 sequences and most-parsimonious VDJ recombination scenarios with the TCRdist pipeline. In a later analysis, each TCR beta chain was defined by its CDR3 amino acid sequence together with its V-gene family, and reads without a unique V-gene family were excluded. A later analysis removed 550 to 650 highly shared, low-generation-probability nucleotide sequences to deal with suspected cross-contamination and a sequencing artifact. In a later analysis, a clonal expansion index was calculated for each public chain from normalized within-repertoire ranks of inferred template counts. In a later analysis, generation probabilities were computed using a VDJ recombination model fitted to out-of-frame rearrangements, and the results were checked against IGoR. In a later analysis, TCR-TCR, TCR-HLA and TCR-CMV co-occurrence was scored with hypergeometric tests, and a repertoire-size bias correction was applied to TCR pairs. In a later analysis, false discovery rates were estimated by permuting HLA or CMV assignments 20 times. In a later analysis, co-occurring TCRs were grouped using DBSCAN, with TCRdist sequence similarity added in when clustering inside HLA-allele-positive subsets. For co-occurrence clustering, repertoires with fewer than 30,000 or more than 120,000 public chains were excluded, along with roughly 5 repertoires with anomalous nucleotide sharing. In its TCRdb copy, this immuneACCESS table keeps in-frame sequences only and misses some clones. Where compared with another copy, unresolved V genes explain less than half of these, and the others have no known cause. That table supplies the V and J calls and clone size; D and trimming were determined from the DNA. The sample table on file contains 150,000 to 200,000 clones. The top ten clonotypes cover roughly 1.9% of the sample.

CDR1 PRHDT and CDR2 FYEKMQ are derived from the germline V gene (reference sequence). The germline ends are 30 bases apart after V is trimmed by 0 bases and J by 4 bases. The CDR3 runs 21 amino acids, cysteine and phenylalanine included. CDR3 DNA is the only sequence kept; it has 63 bases, read in frame from the first base. General study outcomes and caveats: In a later analysis, several top co-occurrence clusters were reported to appear linked to parvovirus B19, influenza, CMV and Epstein-Barr virus. According to the authors, the approach could potentially be generalized to other disease states and immunological phenotypes. The study listed 164 TCR beta chains as associated with cytomegalovirus. Presence/absence analyses assumed roughly uniform sequencing depth across donors, an assumption that may not hold. According to a later analysis, TCR association rates differed among HLA loci, with DRB1 alleles showing the most associated TCRs and HLA-C alleles showing the fewest. In an earlier analysis of approximately 590 of the donors, most TCR beta V segments were observed in productive rearrangements about 87% or about 30% of the time, broadly matching IMGT annotations. A further reported finding was that TCR beta sequences accurately predicted the HLA-A and HLA-B alleles for most subjects in the first cohort. Linkage disequilibrium might explain the correlated functional status among segregating V segments, but an unknown experimental factor could not be ruled out. When HLA alleles, especially DR and DQ, strongly co-occurred, TCR associations were difficult to assign to individual alleles. HLA typing was unavailable for some donors at each locus, so association tests used only the typed subset. Compared with equally common non-associated chains, HLA-associated TCR beta chains in a later analysis were more clonally expanded and had lower generation probabilities. In vitro tests confirmed that a few of the cytomegalovirus-associated TCR beta chains recognize cytomegalovirus antigens. An association between a missense DCLRE1C variant and V-gene and J-gene trimming of TCR beta chains was found in a later genetic analysis and replicated in an independent cohort. The cohort was sequenced for TCR beta chains only, and without alpha or paired-chain data the features that could be detected were limited. According to a later genetic analysis, donors in an Asian-associated ancestry cluster had fewer N-insertions in productive TCRs than the roughly 700-donor mean. A group of highly shared sequence variants was considered likely to be a technical artifact of the sequencing pipeline. At a false discovery rate of 0.05, a later analysis linked under 20,000 TCR beta sequences to specific HLA alleles. Most TCR sequences were seen in very few donors, while some public TCRs were found in many individuals. Some IMGT-functional V segments, including TRBV6-2 and TRBV6-3, could not be told apart with the 87-base-pair reads, so those segments were excluded. The classifier was reported to diagnose cytomegalovirus status with high specificity and sensitivity in both the original cohort and the validation cohort. CMV serostatus was the only immune exposure information available for the cohort. Most CMV-associated TCR beta chains appeared to be HLA-restricted in a later analysis, and the HLA associations seemed to be driven largely by CMV exposure. About 17 rarely observed V segments, including chromosome 9 orphons, were excluded from the earlier analysis of some 590 of the donors because counts were too low.

Regarding this clone: Its antigen is currently not known.

In total, roughly 670 healthy bone marrow donors made up the cohort. At the time of sampling, every cohort member was nominally healthy, though immune exposures that went unrecorded were likely present. The donor tested CMV seronegative and was one of the 352 seronegative cohort members. A peripheral blood sample was provided by each donor, and peripheral blood mononuclear cells were used for TCR beta sequencing. The Qiagen DNeasy Blood Extraction Kit was used to extract genomic DNA from the blood cell samples. The sequenced sample consisted of PBMCs. This receptor was identified in a man aged 25-45 years in good health and CMV-seronegative. This sequence uses TRBV13 and TRBJ1-2; no D gene can be assigned with confidence. CDR3 reads: CASSLGSGLSPSYDLFYGYTF. The nucleotide sequence reads as follows: TGTGCCAGCAGCTTAGGTAGCGGACTTTCACCATCCTATGACCTTTTCTATGGCTACACCTTC.